In this sample, the clone carrying this T cell receptor beta chain turned up once. Trimming cost V 2 bases and J 3 bases; bases outside gene matches: 6. This CDR3 is 15 amino acids long. Germline values: CDR1 SGHNT, CDR2 YYREEE (reference sequence). The sample originates from a study of blood T cell repertoires in COVID-19. On the study more broadly: Samples representing acute and convalescent COVID-19 were sourced from the United States, Italy and Spain.

In the authors' workflow: Estimates of nucleated cell counts were drawn from the amplification of reference gene primers. The data were produced by immunoSEQ multiplex PCR, yet TCRdb's version contains in-frame clones alone and is incomplete. V and J calls and clone size are copied from that table; D and trimming were computed from the DNA. The profile shows roughly 92,000 clones, around 86% of them singletons. The sequenced material came from peripheral blood. V and J are TRBV5-4 and TRBJ1-2, with 8 bases lining up with TRBD1. The TCR originated in a woman over 75 with acute or convalescent COVID-19. The CDR3 loop is CASSFPRGRDYGYTF. The CDR3 nucleotides are TGTGCCAGCAGCTTCCCCAGGGGGCGAGACTATGGCTACACCTTC.